This T cell receptor beta chain was sequenced in a study of CD8+ T cells in alopecia areata. This CDR3 has 15 residues. V lost 4 bases, J lost 3 bases, and 7 bases stayed unmatched. Germline CDR1 is PRHDT and CDR2 is FYEKMQ (reference sequence). This clone turned up a few times. Treatment described: oral pan-JAK inhibitor, 5-10 mg twice daily. RNA, once extracted, was reverse transcribed into cDNA for use as the sequencing template. The method was immunoSEQ multiplex PCR; TCRdb's version includes in-frame clones alone and lacks a portion of them. This table has under 150,000 clones, around four fifths appearing once.

The chain links TRBV13 to TRBJ2-7; 9 nucleotides line up with TRBD1. This TCR was sampled from a human donor with alopecia areata. The specimen comprised CD8+ T cells sorted from blood, sampled at week 4, from a patient treated with tofacitinib. The CDR3 sequence: CASSSSGQGIYEQYF. The CDR3 DNA follows: TGTGCCAGCAGCTCTTCGGGACAGGGTATCTACGAGCAGTACTTC.